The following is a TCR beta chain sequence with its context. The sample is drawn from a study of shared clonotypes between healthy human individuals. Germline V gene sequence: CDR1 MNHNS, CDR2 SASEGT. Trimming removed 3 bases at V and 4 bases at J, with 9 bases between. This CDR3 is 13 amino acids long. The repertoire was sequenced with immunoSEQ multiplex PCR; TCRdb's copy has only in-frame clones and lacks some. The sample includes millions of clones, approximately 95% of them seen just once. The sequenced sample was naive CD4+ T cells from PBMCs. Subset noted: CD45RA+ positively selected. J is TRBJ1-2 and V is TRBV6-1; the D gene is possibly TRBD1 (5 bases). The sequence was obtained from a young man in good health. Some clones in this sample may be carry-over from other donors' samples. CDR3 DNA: TGTGCCAGCAGTGATAGGGGCGGCTATGGCTACACCTTC. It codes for CASSDRGGYGYTF.